This passage covers 19 T cell receptor beta chains from one sample sequenced in a study of blood T cell repertoires in COVID-19. Sequencing was performed with immunoSEQ multiplex PCR; in TCRdb, only in-frame clones are kept and a portion is missing. This sample yields over 200,000 clones, of which approximately 88% are seen a single time; about a tenth belongs to the top ten. Sequenced: PBMCs or T cells enriched from blood (not recorded which). The origin of the receptors is a man younger than 35 with acute COVID-19.

CDR3 residues: CATSFKAGATDTQYF. CDR3 nucleotide sequence: TGTGCCACCTCCTTTAAAGCGGGAGCAACAGATACGCAGTATTTT. The chain recombines TRBV15 with TRBJ2-3, with 8 bases lining up with TRBD2. With 8 bases clipped from V and 3 bases from J, the junction kept 10 bases outside the gene matches. Germline assignment: CDR1 LNHNV and CDR2 YYDKDF (reference sequence). The CDR3 sequence is 15 residues long.

The rearrangement uses TRBV24-1 and TRBJ2-3; 8 positions agree with TRBD1. The V segment lost 3 bases and the J segment 0 bases; nucleotides outside the gene matches: 7. The CDR3 runs 17 residues. Germline V CDR1 and CDR2: KGHDR, SFDVKD. The CDR3 loop is CATSDQLRDRSTDTQYF. DNA of the CDR3: TGTGCCACCAGTGATCAACTGCGGGACAGGAGCACAGATACGCAGTATTTT.

This chain links TRBV4-3 with TRBJ2-1, with 12 bases identical to TRBD2. V shed 4 bases, J shed 8 bases, and the junction held 6 bases outside the gene matches. Germline V gene data show CDR1 as LGHNA and CDR2 as YSLEER. The CDR3 has 15 amino acids. The CDR3 DNA follows: TGCGCCAGCAGCCCGGGACTAGCGGGCCCCCATGAGCAGTTCTTC. Translation gives CASSPGLAGPHEQFF.

The V and J genes are TRBV7-9 and TRBJ2-1, with TRBD1 matching 7 bases. After removal of 3 bases from V and 10 bases from J, the junction contained 9 bases not matched to a gene. Germline V lookup: CDR1 SEHNR, CDR2 FQNEAQ (reference sequence). The CDR3 extends over 14 amino acids. This CDR3 is CASSFSSLTGEQFF. The CDR3 bases are TGTGCCAGCAGCTTCTCGTCTCTGACAGGGGAGCAGTTCTTC.

The chain has TRBV10-1 and TRBJ2-7; D gene ambiguous. The CDR3 has 12 amino acids. The V end was cut by 0 bases, the J end by 7 bases, with 7 bases between. CDR1 is WNHNN, CDR2 SYGVQD, per germline (reference sequence). For the CDR3, the DNA is TGCGCCAGCAGTGAGTCTTACGGGGAGCAGTACTTC. This sequence encodes CASSESYGEQYF.

The V and J genes are TRBV9 and TRBJ2-1; TRBD2 is a possible D gene (5 bases). The V end was cut by 7 bases, the J end by 5 bases, with 16 bases between. The CDR3 is made up of 14 amino acids. CDR1 SGDLS and CDR2 YYNGEE come from the germline V gene. The CDR3 coding sequence is TGTGCCAGCGGCCCGGGATGGGGTGACAATGAGCAGTTCTTC. Encoded protein: CASGPGWGDNEQFF.

The CDR3 nucleotides are TGTGCCAGCTCACCAATCGCGGTGAACAGGTATAGCTCCTACGAGCAGTACTTC. Its translation is CASSPIAVNRYSSYEQYF. The gene calls are TRBV18 and TRBJ2-7, with D possibly matching TRBD1 (5 bases). Per germline, CDR1 KGHSH and CDR2 LQKENI. The length of the CDR3 is 18 residues. The V end lost 2 bases, the J end lost 0 bases, and 20 bases lay between the germline ends.

This clone occurred a few times. The V and J genes are TRBV28 and TRBJ2-6; D is ambiguous. V was cut by 8 bases and J by 3 bases, with 17 bases left in between. The germline V gene encodes CDR1 MDHEN and CDR2 SYDVKM. The CDR3 contains 16 residues. CDR3 loop: CASGQGSLDGANVLTF. The CDR3 nucleotides are TGTGCCAGCGGCCAAGGTAGCCTGGATGGGGCCAACGTCCTGACTTTC.

The chain uses TRBV19 and TRBJ1-2; D perhaps matches TRBD1 (5 bases). There are 15 residues in the CDR3. Per the germline V gene, CDR1 is LNHDA and CDR2 is SQIVND (reference sequence). Trimming stripped 0 bases from V and 2 bases from J, with 10 bases between. This CDR3 is CASSIERQGNYGYTF. Here the CDR3 DNA reads TGTGCCAGTAGTATAGAACGCCAGGGCAACTATGGCTACACCTTC.

The chain employs TRBV7-3 and TRBJ2-7; 7 nucleotides line up with TRBD1. The CDR3 length is 16 residues. Germline CDR1 SGHTA, CDR2 FQGTGA. The V segment lost 4 bases and the J segment 0 bases; nucleotides outside the gene matches: 9. CDR3 in amino acids: CASSSLGTAFSYEQYF. The CDR3 nucleotides are TGTGCCAGCAGCTCACTCGGGACAGCCTTCTCCTACGAGCAGTACTTC.

V usage is TRBV2 and J usage is TRBJ1-2; 8 positions match TRBD1. The CDR3 runs to 13 residues. CDR1 SNHLY and CDR2 FYNNEI come from the germline V gene. Trimming at V came to 7 bases and at J to 7 bases, leaving 8 bases not matched to a gene. CDR3 bases: TGTGCCAGCAATCCAGGGGGCGCGGGTGGCTACACCTTC. It codes for CASNPGGAGGYTF.

Only a few counts were recorded for this clone. V gene TRBV28 combines with J gene TRBJ2-1, with 11 bases lining up with TRBD2. The CDR3 runs to 16 residues. The V segment lost 6 bases and the J segment 4 bases; nucleotides outside the gene matches: 8. Germline-derived CDR1 and CDR2 are MDHEN and SYDVKM. CDR3 sequence reads: CASRHIAGGVYNEQFF. The CDR3 DNA follows: TGTGCCAGCAGGCACATAGCGGGAGGGGTATACAATGAGCAGTTCTTC.

This chain uses TRBV27 with TRBJ1-1; D gene ambiguous. The CDR3 contains 12 residues. Per germline, CDR1 MNHEY and CDR2 SMNVEV (reference sequence). Trimming shortened V by 5 bases and J by 1 base, and 5 bases separated the two germline ends. The CDR3: CASSHGNTEAFF. The CDR3 region has the DNA TGTGCCAGCAGTCACGGGAACACTGAAGCTTTCTTT.

This clone occurred once. The V call is TRBV15, the J call TRBJ2-2; the D is unclear. Germline V gene data show CDR1 as LNHNV and CDR2 as YYDKDF (reference sequence). This CDR3 has 13 residues. V was cut by 0 bases and J by 6 bases, with 5 bases left in between. CDR3: CATSRDPSGELFF. Written as DNA, the CDR3 is TGTGCCACCAGCAGAGATCCTTCCGGGGAGCTGTTTTTT. The entire variable domain, with the rest obtained from reference TRBV15 and TRBJ2-2, is as follows: DAMVIQNPRYQVTQFGKPVTLSCSQTLNHNVMYWYQQKSSQAPKLLFHYYDKDFNNEADTPDNFQSRRPNTSFCFLDIRSPGLGDTAMYLCATSRDPSGELFFGEGSRLTVL.

V is TRBV21-1 and J is TRBJ1-6; no DNA check was done on the table's D call, TRBD1. TRBV21-1 is shown as a pseudogene. CDR3 length: 21 amino acids. The CDR3 region has the DNA TGTGCCAGCAGCAAAACGGAGCCGGGACAGGGGGCTCCGATCCATAATTCACCCCTCCACTTT. This gives the protein CASSKTEPGQGAPIHNSPLHF.

This clone was counted a single time. The chain is built from TRBV10-3 and TRBJ1-2, with D perhaps TRBD1 (6 bases). This CDR3 spans 13 amino acids. Germline V gene sequence: CDR1 ENHRY, CDR2 SYGVKD. Trimming left V 6 bases short and J 2 bases short, with 10 bases between. The CDR3 reads CAISEGENYGYTF. For the CDR3, the DNA is TGTGCCATCAGCGAGGGGGAGAACTATGGCTACACCTTC.

V gene TRBV5-4 combines with J gene TRBJ1-1; 10 nucleotides line up with TRBD1. Unmatched junction bases numbered 5, after V lost 2 bases and J lost 4 bases. Looked up from germline, CDR1 is SGHNT and CDR2 is YYREEE (reference sequence). The CDR3 has 15 residues. CDR3 loop: CASSLPGQGFTEAFF. In DNA form, the CDR3 reads TGTGCCAGCAGCTTACCGGGACAGGGGTTCACTGAAGCTTTCTTT.

V is TRBV30 and J is TRBJ2-2, with 13 bases aligning to TRBD2. After removal of 2 bases from V and 2 bases from J, the junction contained 8 bases not matched to a gene. In germline, CDR1 is GTSNPN, CDR2 SVGIG (reference sequence). The CDR3 length is 18 residues. The CDR3: CAWSTWTSGSSNTGELFF. In nucleotides, the CDR3 is TGTGCCTGGAGTACATGGACTAGCGGGAGTTCAAACACCGGGGAGCTGTTTTTT.

The V call is TRBV18, the J call TRBJ1-1; D possibly corresponds to TRBD1 (6 bases). Germline V gives CDR1 KGHSH, CDR2 LQKENI. This CDR3 is 15 amino acids long. Trimming pared 3 bases from V and 5 bases from J, leaving 16 bases between. The CDR3 loop reads CASSPTGYGGTEAFF. DNA of the CDR3: TGTGCCAGCTCACCGACAGGTTACGGTGGTACTGAAGCTTTCTTT.